This T cell receptor beta chain was obtained from a study of blood T cells in healthy people across ages. Findings and caveats of the study: With unsorted PBMCs, a conclusive comparison of naive versus antigen-experienced cells was not possible. With naive T cell percentage, TCR beta diversity showed a strong correlation.

To note about this clonotype: Its antigen is as yet unknown.

The germline V gene encodes CDR1 DFQATT and CDR2 SNEGSKA (reference sequence). CDR3 length: 13 residues. The use of a sample-barcoded 5' primer and a J-beta primer mix characterized a second PCR of roughly 7 to 12 cycles. Unique molecular identifiers of 12 random nucleotides labeled each cDNA. MiXCR, run by TCRdb on the 5' RACE reads, gives a single entry per CDR3 protein. The table lists more than 1 million distinct CDR3 sequences, around 43% of them singletons. The sequencing sample was made of blood. The TCR sequence derives from a woman in her sixties or seventies in good health. V is TRBV20-1 and J is TRBJ2-1; D perhaps matches TRBD2 (5 bases). The J call could be wrong; TRBJ2-7 is a better fit for the DNA end. As DNA, the CDR3 is TGCAGTGCTAGTGAGCGGACCTACAATGAGCAGTACTTC. It translates to CSASERTYNEQYF.